The present T cell receptor beta chain was sequenced within a study of blood T cell repertoires in COVID-19 (TCRdb year 2020). About the investigation overall: Samples covering the acute and convalescent phases of COVID-19 were provided by collaborators in the United States, Italy and Spain. The material from the prospective study consisted of cDNA or gDNA derived from T cells, B-cell-depleted T cells, or PBMCs. Subjects who had been exposed to COVID-19, were actively infected with it, or had recovered from it provided the deeply sampled blood TCRbeta repertoires that made up the dataset. A freely available public database, intended as a resource for researchers studying the immune response to SARS-CoV-2, is where the repertoires were released. The samples were drawn from two sources: the first 160 participants of the ongoing ImmuneRACE study, and 1,000 to 1,500 subjects contributed by 6 global collaborators. The sample metadata nearly always contained a de-identified subject ID, COVID-19 status, age in years and sex. Where HLA class I and class II types were available, the types were taken from metadata supplied by the sample provider, not from assay-based typing.

Study-level results and caveats: The amount of clinical and demographic metadata varied by source and participant and was provided uncurated.

About this clone: Which antigen it targets is not known. Base quality data are lacking; no much larger clone is found one base away.

There are 16 amino acids in the CDR3, from cysteine to phenylalanine inclusive. Just the 48-base CDR3 DNA is kept, in frame starting at base 1. Reading the germline V gene gives CDR1 MNHEY and CDR2 SVGEGT. Ends trimmed: V by 5 bases, J by 10 bases; bases unmatched to a gene: 15. TCRbeta CDR3 regions were amplified from genomic DNA by means of the immunoSEQ Assay, a bias-controlled multiplex PCR. Processing in the source paper ran as follows. Nucleated cell counts per sample were estimated from amplification of reference gene primers within the assay. To quantify the absolute abundance of each unique TCRbeta CDR3 rearrangement, sequence reads were collapsed and filtered. For each sample, productive Simpson clonality was calculated as the square root of Simpson's diversity index across productive rearrangements. In its TCRdb copy, this immuneACCESS table keeps in-frame sequences only and misses some clones. Where compared with another copy, unresolved V genes explain less than half of these, and the others have no known cause. Clone size and V and J calls were adopted from that table, with D and trimming inferred from the DNA. A total of 180,000 or so clones appear in this sample, about 85% of them only once. About 9.1% of the sample rests with the top ten.

Whole blood was collected in K2EDTA tubes by collaborating institutions according to the institutions' own protocols. For TCRbeta analysis, collaborator samples were shipped as frozen whole blood, as isolated PBMCs, or as DNA extracted from either sample type. Recombination connected TRBV6-2 or TRBV6-3 to TRBJ2-1; 9 central bases correspond to TRBD2. This receptor was obtained from a woman older than 75 with acute or convalescent COVID-19. Sequencing was carried out using peripheral blood. The CDR3 here reads CASSDGTSPTNGEQFF. The base sequence is TGTGCCAGCAGTGACGGGACTAGCCCCACCAATGGCGAGCAGTTCTTC.